This TCR beta chain was obtained from a study of T-cell reconstitution after alpha-beta-depleted transplantation in children. Study-wide findings and caveats: Day-60 TCRbeta diversity that was high in some patients was derived from surviving recipient T cells and thymic progenitors. T-cell counts and diversity at one year following transplant were attributed mainly to newly produced T cells. Expanded graft clones, several hundred of them, were reportedly the source of alpha-beta T cells about two months after transplant.

The CDR3 runs to 14 residues. The V gene's germline CDR1 is LGHNA and CDR2 YSLEER. Trimming took off 3 bases at V and 4 bases at J, with 11 bases between the two ends. In its sample, this clonotype was seen many times. What it binds is not known. For TCRbeta, the library was prepared with unique molecular identifiers. From the PCR reads, TCRdb called clonotypes with MiXCR, one entry per CDR3 protein. The sample includes about 32,000 distinct CDR3 sequences, around 7% of them seen just once. This material consisted of peripheral blood, taken 60 days after TCRalphabeta/CD19-depleted stem cell transplant. The TCR originated in a child younger than two who had a stem cell transplant for acute myeloid leukemia, so the T cells may come from the graft donor. This rearrangement joins TRBV4-3 to TRBJ2-3; no clear D gene. CDR3 sequence: CASSHPSRADTQYF. CDR3 bases: TGCGCCAGCAGCCATCCCTCTAGGGCAGATACGCAGTATTTT.